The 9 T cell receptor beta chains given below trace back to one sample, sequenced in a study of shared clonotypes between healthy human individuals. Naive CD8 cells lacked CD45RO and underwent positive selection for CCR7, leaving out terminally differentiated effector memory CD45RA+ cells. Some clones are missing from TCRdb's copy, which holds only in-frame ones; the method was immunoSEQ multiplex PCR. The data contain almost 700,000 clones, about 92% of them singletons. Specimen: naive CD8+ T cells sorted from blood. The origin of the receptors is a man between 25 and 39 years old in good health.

CDR3 sequence (DNA): TGCAGCGTTGAACTTGGGGGTATTCCTGAAAAACTGTTTTTT. It codes for CSVELGGIPEKLFF. This chain uses TRBV29-1 with TRBJ1-4; TRBD1 might be the D (5 bases). Germline loops: CDR1 SQVTM, CDR2 ANQGSEA. The V gene lost 2 bases and the J gene lost 7 bases, with 14 bases spanning the gap. This CDR3 contains 14 residues.

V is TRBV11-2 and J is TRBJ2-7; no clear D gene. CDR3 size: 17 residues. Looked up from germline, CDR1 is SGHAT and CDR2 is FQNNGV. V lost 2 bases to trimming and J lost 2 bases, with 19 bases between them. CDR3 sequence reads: CASSLFPSAGGAYEQYF. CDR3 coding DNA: TGTGCCAGCAGCTTATTCCCGTCGGCTGGCGGTGCCTACGAGCAGTACTTC.

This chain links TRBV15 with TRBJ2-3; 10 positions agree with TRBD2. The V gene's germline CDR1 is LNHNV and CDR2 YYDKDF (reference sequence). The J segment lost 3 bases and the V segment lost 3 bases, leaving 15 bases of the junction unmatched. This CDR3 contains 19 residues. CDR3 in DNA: TGTGCCACCAGCAGCGGGAGCGGGAGGGCCGTAGTGGGGACAGATACGCAGTATTTT. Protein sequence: CATSSGSGRAVVGTDTQYF. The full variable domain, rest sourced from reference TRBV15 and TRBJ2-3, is DAMVIQNPRYQVTQFGKPVTLSCSQTLNHNVMYWYQQKSSQAPKLLFHYYDKDFNNEADTPDNFQSRRPNTSFCFLDIRSPGLGDTAMYLCATSSGSGRAVVGTDTQYFGPGTRLTVL.

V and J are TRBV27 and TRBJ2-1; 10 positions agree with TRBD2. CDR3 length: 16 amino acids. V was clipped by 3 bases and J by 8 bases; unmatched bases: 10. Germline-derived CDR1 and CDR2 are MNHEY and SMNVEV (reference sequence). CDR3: CASSFASGSQVDEQFF. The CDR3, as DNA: TGTGCCAGCAGTTTCGCTAGCGGGAGTCAAGTGGATGAGCAGTTCTTC.

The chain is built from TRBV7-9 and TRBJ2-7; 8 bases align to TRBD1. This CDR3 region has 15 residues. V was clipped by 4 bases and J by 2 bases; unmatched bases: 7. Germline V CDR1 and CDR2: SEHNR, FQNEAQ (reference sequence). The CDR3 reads CASSWLTGATYEQYF. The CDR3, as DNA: TGTGCCAGCAGCTGGTTGACAGGGGCGACCTACGAGCAGTACTTC.

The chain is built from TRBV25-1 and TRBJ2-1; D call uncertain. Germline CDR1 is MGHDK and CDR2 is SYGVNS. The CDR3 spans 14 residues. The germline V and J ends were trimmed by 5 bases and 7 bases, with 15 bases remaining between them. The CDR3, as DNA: TGTGCCAGCAGTCTCTACTCTAACGGAAATGAGCAGTTCTTC. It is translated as CASSLYSNGNEQFF. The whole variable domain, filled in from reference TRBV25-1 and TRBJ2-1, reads EADIYQTPRYLVIGTGKKITLECSQTMGHDKMYWYQQDPGMELHLIHYSYGVNSTEKGDLSSESTVSRIRTEHFPLTLESARPSHTSQYLCASSLYSNGNEQFFGPGTRLTVL.

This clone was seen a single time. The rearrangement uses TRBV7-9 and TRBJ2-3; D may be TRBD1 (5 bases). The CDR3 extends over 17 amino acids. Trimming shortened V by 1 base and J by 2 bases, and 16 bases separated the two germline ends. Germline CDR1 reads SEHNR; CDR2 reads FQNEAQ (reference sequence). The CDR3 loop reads CASSLVRDSQATDTQYF. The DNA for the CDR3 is TGTGCCAGCAGCTTAGTCCGCGACAGCCAAGCCACAGATACGCAGTATTTT.

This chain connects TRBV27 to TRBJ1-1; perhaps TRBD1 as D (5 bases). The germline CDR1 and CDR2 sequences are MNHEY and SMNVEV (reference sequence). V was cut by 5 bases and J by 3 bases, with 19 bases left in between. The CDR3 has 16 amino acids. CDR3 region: CASSRLGRGRDTEAFF. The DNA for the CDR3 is TGTGCCAGCAGTCGTCTGGGCCGGGGCCGGGACACTGAAGCTTTCTTT.

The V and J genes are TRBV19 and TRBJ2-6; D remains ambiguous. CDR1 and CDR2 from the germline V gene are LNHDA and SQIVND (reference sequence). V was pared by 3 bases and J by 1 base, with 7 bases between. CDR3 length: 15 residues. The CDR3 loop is CASSIFTSGANVLTF. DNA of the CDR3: TGTGCCAGTAGTATTTTCACTTCTGGGGCCAACGTCCTGACTTTC.